These 16 T cell receptor beta chains came from one sample sequenced in a study of cytomegalovirus exposure and HLA in healthy donors. It was with 60 Vbeta and 13 Jbeta primers that the PCR ran. Data came from immunoSEQ multiplex PCR; TCRdb stores just in-frame clones and leaves some out. The repertoire consists of about 180,000 clones, with about 80% occurring once and the leading ten covering approximately 1.5%. The source material was PBMCs. All receptors derive from a woman aged 25-40 years in good health and CMV-seropositive.

Points on this clone: The same CDR3 arises from other DNA sequences in this sample as well. This rearrangement joins TRBV28 to TRBJ1-2; 12 bases align to TRBD1. Looked up from germline, CDR1 is MDHEN and CDR2 is SYDVKM. The length of the CDR3 is 13 residues. The V gene end was trimmed by 6 bases and the J gene end by 8 bases; junction bases not matched to a gene: 4. The CDR3 DNA follows: TGTGCCAGCAGGGGACAGGGGGCGCGAGGCTACACCTTC. Its translation is CASRGQGARGYTF.

This chain uses TRBV5-1 with TRBJ1-1; D may be TRBD1 (5 bases). From germline, CDR1 is SGHRS and CDR2 YFSETQ. The CDR3 runs to 16 residues. V was trimmed by 2 bases and J by 3 bases, leaving 17 bases between them. The CDR3, as DNA: TGCGCCAGCAGCTTCAACCCGGGACGGAGGGACACTGAAGCTTTCTTT. Protein product: CASSFNPGRRDTEAFF.

The chain links TRBV28 to TRBJ2-2; TRBD1 agrees at 10 bases. The length of the CDR3 is 15 residues. The germline V gene has CDR1 MDHEN and CDR2 SYDVKM. After removal of 4 bases from V and 6 bases from J, the junction contained 5 bases not matched to a gene. The CDR3 DNA follows: TGTGCCAGCAGTTACGGGACAGGGGTCCCCGGGGAGCTGTTTTTT. Its translation is CASSYGTGVPGELFF.

This chain connects TRBV6-5 to TRBJ2-5, with 8 positions matching TRBD1. The length of the CDR3 is 14 residues. V trimming: 2 bases; J trimming: 8 bases; junction bases outside the gene matches: 7. Germline-derived CDR1 and CDR2 are MNHEY and SVGAGI. The CDR3 spells CASSYTGTGGTQYF. The CDR3 DNA sequence: TGTGCCAGCAGTTACACCGGGACAGGAGGCACCCAGTACTTC.

V and J are TRBV27 and TRBJ2-2; 8 positions agree with TRBD2. The length of the CDR3 is 17 residues. The J segment lost 4 bases and the V segment lost 5 bases, leaving 12 bases of the junction unmatched. Germline values: CDR1 MNHEY, CDR2 SMNVEV (reference sequence). The CDR3 DNA is TGTGCCAGCAGTAGAAATCTAGCGGGTGTGGGCACCGGGGAGCTGTTTTTT. It specifies CASSRNLAGVGTGELFF.

The chain has TRBV6-6 and TRBJ2-5; TRBD2 might be the D (6 bases). The CDR3 is 13 residues long. V was cut by 0 bases and J by 5 bases, with 7 bases left in between. Germline lookup yields CDR1 MNHNY and CDR2 SVGAGI (reference sequence). CDR3 DNA: TGTGCCAGCAGTTACTCGGGAGGTGAGACCCAGTACTTC. This gives the protein CASSYSGGETQYF.

This clone appeared a few times. The chain links TRBV30 to TRBJ1-5; a weak D match, TRBD1 (5 bases). Germline CDR1 reads GTSNPN; CDR2 reads SVGIG (reference sequence). V lost 8 bases, J lost 7 bases, and 27 bases lay in between. The CDR3 loop spans 16 amino acids. Written as DNA, the CDR3 is TGTGCCCTGGGGACTATGGCAGACCCCGATAGCCAGCCCCAGCATTTT. Its protein product is CALGTMADPDSQPQHF.

V gene TRBV30 combines with J gene TRBJ2-1; D is possibly TRBD2 (5 bases). CDR3 length: 11 amino acids. Germline V gives CDR1 GTSNPN, CDR2 SVGIG (reference sequence). Trimming removed 0 bases from V and 9 bases from J, with 6 bases in between. CDR3 in DNA: TGTGCCTGGAGTGTGGCGGGTGAGCAGTTCTTC. Its translation: CAWSVAGEQFF.

The CDR3: CASSQAMTGGGYGYTF. The CDR3 DNA sequence: TGTGCCAGCAGCCAAGCCATGACAGGGGGGGGCTATGGCTACACCTTC. This chain uses TRBV14 with TRBJ1-2; 9 bases agree with TRBD1. V dropped 1 base and J dropped 4; count of bases not matched to a gene: 7. The CDR3 consists of 16 residues. The germline CDR1 and CDR2 sequences are SGHDN and FVKESK.

The rearrangement links TRBV25-1 to TRBJ1-2; D is possibly TRBD1 (6 bases). The ends were cut back, 2 bases at V and 6 bases at J, with 13 bases in the middle. The CDR3 sequence is 14 residues long. Germline CDR1 MGHDK, CDR2 SYGVNS. The DNA of the CDR3 is TGTGCCAGCAGTGAACAGTCGGGACACCATGGCTACACCTTC. It codes for CASSEQSGHHGYTF.

The chain combines TRBV11-2 with TRBJ1-1; TRBD1 aligns across 7 bases. In germline, CDR1 is SGHAT, CDR2 FQNNGV. V lost 3 bases to trimming and J lost 0 bases; unmatched junction nucleotides: 1. The CDR3 loop spans 14 amino acids. Here the CDR3 reads CASSFQGVNTEAFF. CDR3 DNA sequence: TGTGCCAGCAGCTTTCAGGGGGTGAACACTGAAGCTTTCTTT.

This clone was seen once. The CDR3 reads CASSQPGQGRGQPQHF. The CDR3 DNA reads TGCGCCAGCAGCCAACCTGGACAGGGGAGAGGTCAGCCCCAGCATTTT. The V and J genes are TRBV4-1 and TRBJ1-5; 9 positions match TRBD1. Germline CDR1 reads MGHRA; CDR2 reads YSYEKL. CDR3 size: 16 residues. Losses at the gene ends were 2 bases for V and 6 bases for J; bases not matched to a gene: 8.

The CDR3 sequence is CASRFRGTEAFF. In DNA form, the CDR3 reads TGTGCCAGCAGATTTAGGGGCACTGAAGCTTTCTTT. The chain has TRBV6-5 and TRBJ1-1; TRBD1 might be the D (5 bases). Trimming pared 6 bases from V and 4 bases from J, leaving 9 bases between. Germline V gene sequence: CDR1 MNHEY, CDR2 SVGAGI. This CDR3 contains 12 residues.

The V and J genes are TRBV7-2 and TRBJ2-2; D gene ambiguous. V was shortened by 3 bases and J by 3 bases, with 8 bases between the two germline ends. CDR1 SGHTA and CDR2 FQGNSA come from the germline V gene. The CDR3 totals 14 residues. CDR3 in amino acids: CASSFSRDTGELFF. CDR3 DNA: TGTGCCAGCAGCTTTTCCCGGGACACCGGGGAGCTGTTTTTT.

This chain uses TRBV18 with TRBJ2-1; tentatively, D is TRBD2 (5 bases). The germline V and J ends were trimmed by 0 bases and 7 bases, with 13 bases remaining between them. CDR1 KGHSH and CDR2 LQKENI come from the germline V gene. The CDR3 totals 15 residues. The CDR3 DNA reads TGTGCCAGCTCACCACCGGTCAGGACTTCTAATGAGCAGTTCTTC. Protein sequence: CASSPPVRTSNEQFF.

The chain carries TRBV6-5 and TRBJ1-5, with D hard to call. The CDR3 contains 13 residues. Germline CDR1 reads MNHEY; CDR2 reads SVGAGI. V lost 5 bases and J 9 bases, leaving 14 bases between the germline ends. DNA of the CDR3: TGTGCCAGCAGTCCCGGGTCTCCGAGGCCCCAGCATTTT. This sequence encodes CASSPGSPRPQHF.